This is a list of T cell receptor beta chains from one sample in a study of T-cell memory formation after mild COVID-19. Each CDR3 protein is one row after TCRdb ran MiXCR on the 5' RACE reads. The data contain around 310,000 distinct CDR3 sequences, over 11% of them seen just once; the ten biggest clones take up roughly a fifth. Sequenced sample: PBMCs or a T cell subset sorted from them (not recorded which). The receptors were sampled from a man between 18 and 35 years old who had mild COVID-19 (a few samples of this study predate the infection). Cell type and time point are not known. CDR3s include the opening cysteine and the closing phenylalanine or tryptophan. Fields, in order: J gene, clone size, D gene, V gene, CDR3 DNA, CDR3 protein. A D gene is named only where the DNA matches it firmly. Where a row states a size, it is once, few, many or the class of an expanded clone; other rows omit it.

j_call: TRBJ2-2
clone_size: -
d_call: TRBD1
v_call: TRBV6-5
cdr3_nt: TGTGCCAGCAGTAACTCACAGGGGGCAGTTAGGGAGCTGTTTTTT
cdr3_aa: CASSNSQGAVRELFF

j_call: TRBJ2-2
clone_size: -
d_call: -
v_call: TRBV4-3
cdr3_nt: TGCGCCAGCAGCCAAGAGACCAGGGCGTACACCGGGGAGCTGTTTTTT
cdr3_aa: CASSQETRAYTGELFF

j_call: TRBJ2-7
clone_size: -
d_call: -
v_call: TRBV4-3
cdr3_nt: TGCGCCAGCAGCCGCACGCTGGTGGGGTCGAGCTCCTACGAGCAGTACTTC
cdr3_aa: CASSRTLVGSSSYEQYF

j_call: TRBJ1-1
clone_size: few
d_call: -
v_call: TRBV12-3/TRBV12-4
cdr3_nt: TGTGCCAGCAGACCGTTTAAGGGACAAGGGAACACTGAAGCTTTCTTT
cdr3_aa: CASRPFKGQGNTEAFF

j_call: TRBJ2-1
clone_size: many
d_call: TRBD1
v_call: TRBV28
cdr3_nt: TGTGCCAGCAGTTTATGGGGACAGGCCCACAATGAGCAGTTCTTC
cdr3_aa: CASSLWGQAHNEQFF

j_call: TRBJ2-3
clone_size: -
d_call: TRBD2
v_call: TRBV27
cdr3_nt: TGTGCCAGCAGTCCCGGGACTAGGTGGGATACGCAGTATTTT
cdr3_aa: CASSPGTRWDTQYF

j_call: TRBJ1-1
clone_size: few
d_call: -
v_call: TRBV6-1
cdr3_nt: TGTGCCAGCAGTTTCGTGGGTTGGACTGAAGCTTTCTTT
cdr3_aa: CASSFVGWTEAFF

j_call: TRBJ2-2
clone_size: few
d_call: -
v_call: TRBV7-2
cdr3_nt: TGTGCCAGCAGCGCCGACTTGGAGCTGTTTTTT
cdr3_aa: CASSADLELFF

j_call: TRBJ2-1
clone_size: few
d_call: -
v_call: TRBV9
cdr3_nt: TGTGCCAGCAGCGTAGGGGAGGCTGAGCAGTTCTTC
cdr3_aa: CASSVGEAEQFF

j_call: TRBJ2-1
clone_size: -
d_call: -
v_call: TRBV10-1
cdr3_nt: TGCGCCAGCACCCAGGACAGATCCAATGAGCAGTTCTTC
cdr3_aa: CASTQDRSNEQFF

j_call: TRBJ1-5
clone_size: -
d_call: -
v_call: TRBV28
cdr3_nt: TGTGCCAGCAGCCACCAGGGTAATCAGCCCCAGCATTTT
cdr3_aa: CASSHQGNQPQHF

j_call: TRBJ2-1
clone_size: -
d_call: -
v_call: TRBV30
cdr3_nt: TGTGCCTGGAGTGTATCGATTGTACAGAGCTCCTACAATGAGCAGTTCTTC
cdr3_aa: CAWSVSIVQSSYNEQFF

j_call: TRBJ2-6
clone_size: few
d_call: -
v_call: TRBV2
cdr3_nt: TGTGCCAGCAGTGAAGGGGGCAGCTCCTCTGGGGCCAACGTCCTGACTTTC
cdr3_aa: CASSEGGSSSGANVLTF

j_call: TRBJ1-6
clone_size: many
d_call: -
v_call: TRBV5-1
cdr3_nt: TGCGCCAGCAGCCTCGCCAGCCTTTCACCCCTCCACTTT
cdr3_aa: CASSLASLSPLHF

j_call: TRBJ2-1
clone_size: once
d_call: TRBD2
v_call: TRBV7-8
cdr3_nt: TGTGCCAGCAGCGCTAGCGGGGACAATGAGCAGTTCTTC
cdr3_aa: CASSASGDNEQFF

j_call: TRBJ1-6
clone_size: -
d_call: -
v_call: TRBV13
cdr3_nt: TGTGCCAGCAGCTTATTTGGGGGGCTCCCTTACTATAATTCACCCCTCCACTTT
cdr3_aa: CASSLFGGLPYYNSPLHF

j_call: TRBJ1-4
clone_size: -
d_call: TRBD1
v_call: TRBV4-3
cdr3_nt: TGCGCCAGCAGCCATTACAGGGGGCCCAATGAAAAACTGTTTTTT
cdr3_aa: CASSHYRGPNEKLFF

j_call: TRBJ1-2
clone_size: few
d_call: -
v_call: TRBV5-1
cdr3_nt: TGCGCCAGCAGCCCCGGGGATAACTATGGCTACACCTTC
cdr3_aa: CASSPGDNYGYTF

j_call: TRBJ2-5
clone_size: many
d_call: TRBD2
v_call: TRBV7-2
cdr3_nt: TGTGCCAGCAGCTTAGCGGGACTAGCGGGGGTGGAGACCCAGTACTTC
cdr3_aa: CASSLAGLAGVETQYF

j_call: TRBJ2-5
clone_size: -
d_call: -
v_call: TRBV5-6
cdr3_nt: TGTGCCAGCAGCCCAACGGCCGGGACCCAGTACTTC
cdr3_aa: CASSPTAGTQYF

j_call: TRBJ1-5
clone_size: -
d_call: -
v_call: TRBV5-1
cdr3_nt: TGCGCCAGCAGCTTGGAACCGGTAACTGGGATCCAGCCCCAGCATTTT
cdr3_aa: CASSLEPVTGIQPQHF

j_call: TRBJ1-1
clone_size: -
d_call: -
v_call: TRBV7-2
cdr3_nt: TGTGCCAGCAGCACGTGGTGGGGGGGGAACACTGAAGCTTTCTTT
cdr3_aa: CASSTWWGGNTEAFF

j_call: TRBJ2-3
clone_size: few
d_call: -
v_call: TRBV3-1
cdr3_nt: TGTGCCAGCAGCCAAGAGGGTGGGGTTAATACGCAGTATTTT
cdr3_aa: CASSQEGGVNTQYF

j_call: TRBJ2-3
clone_size: -
d_call: -
v_call: TRBV11-1
cdr3_nt: TGTGCCAGCAGCTTCGGTGTGGCAACGCAGTATTTT
cdr3_aa: CASSFGVATQYF

j_call: TRBJ1-2
clone_size: few
d_call: -
v_call: TRBV7-9
cdr3_nt: TGTGCCAGCAGCACCGAACAGGGAAGGGTTGATGGCTACACCTTC
cdr3_aa: CASSTEQGRVDGYTF

j_call: TRBJ1-5
clone_size: -
d_call: -
v_call: TRBV7-2
cdr3_nt: TGTGCCAGCAGCCAGGACACCGCTTGGCGTCAGCCCCAGCATTTT
cdr3_aa: CASSQDTAWRQPQHF

j_call: TRBJ1-1
clone_size: -
d_call: -
v_call: TRBV7-2
cdr3_nt: TGTGCCAGCAGCATCTCAGTAAGGGTGAACACTGAAGCTTTCTTT
cdr3_aa: CASSISVRVNTEAFF

j_call: TRBJ1-5
clone_size: few
d_call: TRBD1
v_call: TRBV4-1
cdr3_nt: TGCGCCAGCAGCTCAGGGGGAGGGGTTCAGCCCCAGCATTTT
cdr3_aa: CASSSGGGVQPQHF

j_call: TRBJ2-2
clone_size: -
d_call: -
v_call: TRBV12-3/TRBV12-4
cdr3_nt: TGTGCCAGCAGTTTAGTGGCCGCCGTGGGGGAGCTGTTTTTT
cdr3_aa: CASSLVAAVGELFF

j_call: TRBJ1-6
clone_size: -
d_call: -
v_call: TRBV6-5
cdr3_nt: TGTGCCAGCAGTTATAGGTTCATTAGGGACGGTTTTAATTCACCCCTCCACTTT
cdr3_aa: CASSYRFIRDGFNSPLHF

j_call: TRBJ2-2
clone_size: -
d_call: -
v_call: TRBV6-2/TRBV6-3
cdr3_nt: TGTGCCAGCAGTTACCTCAGGGTTACCGGGGAGCTGTTTTTT
cdr3_aa: CASSYLRVTGELFF

j_call: TRBJ2-1
clone_size: -
d_call: -
v_call: TRBV20-1
cdr3_nt: TGCAGTGCCCCCCCGGGGAGCTCCCTTCAGCAGTTCTTC
cdr3_aa: CSAPPGSSLQQFF

j_call: TRBJ2-3
clone_size: many
d_call: -
v_call: TRBV6-5
cdr3_nt: TGTGCCAGCAGTGCCACGGGGGGCCGAGATACGCAGTATTTT
cdr3_aa: CASSATGGRDTQYF

j_call: TRBJ1-5
clone_size: few
d_call: -
v_call: TRBV4-2
cdr3_nt: TGTGCCAGCAGCCAAGATACAGGGTTTAATCAGCCCCAGCATTTT
cdr3_aa: CASSQDTGFNQPQHF

j_call: TRBJ2-3
clone_size: few
d_call: -
v_call: TRBV5-1
cdr3_nt: TGCGCCAGCTCTCTTGGACACTCAGTTGATACGCAGTATTTT
cdr3_aa: CASSLGHSVDTQYF

j_call: TRBJ2-7
clone_size: -
d_call: -
v_call: TRBV5-1
cdr3_nt: TGCGCCAGCAGCTCGACCCCATACGAGCAGTACTTC
cdr3_aa: CASSSTPYEQYF

j_call: TRBJ2-3
clone_size: many
d_call: TRBD2
v_call: TRBV7-9
cdr3_nt: TGTGCCAGCAGCGCCGGGACTAGCGGGGAAGCAGATACGCAGTATTTT
cdr3_aa: CASSAGTSGEADTQYF

j_call: TRBJ2-7
clone_size: -
d_call: -
v_call: TRBV7-2
cdr3_nt: TGTGCCAGCAGCTTAGCCGGATACTCCTACGAGCAGTACTTC
cdr3_aa: CASSLAGYSYEQYF

j_call: TRBJ2-5
clone_size: -
d_call: TRBD1
v_call: TRBV7-9
cdr3_nt: TGTGCCAGCAGCTTAGCTGACAGGGGGCCAAAAGAGACCCAGTACTTC
cdr3_aa: CASSLADRGPKETQYF

j_call: TRBJ1-6
clone_size: few
d_call: TRBD1
v_call: TRBV2
cdr3_nt: TGTGCCAGCAGGGGACAGGGGCCAAATTCACCCCTCCACTTT
cdr3_aa: CASRGQGPNSPLHF

j_call: TRBJ2-7
clone_size: many
d_call: -
v_call: TRBV4-2
cdr3_nt: TGTGCCAGCAGCCAAGATTCGGCCTTCTCAGGATTGGACTACGAGCAGTACTTC
cdr3_aa: CASSQDSAFSGLDYEQYF

j_call: TRBJ2-1
clone_size: -
d_call: TRBD1
v_call: TRBV7-7
cdr3_nt: TGTGCCAGCAGCACGGGACAGGGGTTGCTCTCTGAGCAGTTCTTC
cdr3_aa: CASSTGQGLLSEQFF

j_call: TRBJ2-5
clone_size: few
d_call: -
v_call: TRBV12-3/TRBV12-4
cdr3_nt: TGTGCCAGCAGTTTATGGTCGGCGGGTCAAGAGACCCAGTACTTC
cdr3_aa: CASSLWSAGQETQYF

j_call: TRBJ2-3
clone_size: -
d_call: TRBD2
v_call: TRBV7-6
cdr3_nt: TGTGCCAGCAGCTTAGTCCCTAGCGGGGGGAAACCAGATACGCAGTATTTT
cdr3_aa: CASSLVPSGGKPDTQYF

j_call: TRBJ1-2
clone_size: many
d_call: -
v_call: TRBV30
cdr3_nt: TGTGCCTGGAGTGGGATCAGGAGAAATGGCTACACCTTC
cdr3_aa: CAWSGIRRNGYTF

j_call: TRBJ1-6
clone_size: few
d_call: TRBD1
v_call: TRBV6-1
cdr3_nt: TGTGCCAGCAGAAGAACAGGGGGCTACTCACCCCTCCACTTT
cdr3_aa: CASRRTGGYSPLHF

j_call: TRBJ1-2
clone_size: few
d_call: -
v_call: TRBV12-3/TRBV12-4
cdr3_nt: TGTGCCAGCAGTTTACGGGGGGCTCGCGGCTACACCTTC
cdr3_aa: CASSLRGARGYTF

j_call: TRBJ2-1
clone_size: few
d_call: TRBD2
v_call: TRBV20-1
cdr3_nt: TGCAGTGCAAAGACTAGCGGGGGGGCAGGGGAGCAGTTCTTC
cdr3_aa: CSAKTSGGAGEQFF

j_call: TRBJ1-3
clone_size: few
d_call: -
v_call: TRBV4-1
cdr3_nt: TGCGCCAGCAGCCTCCGGAGCCCAGGGGCGCCTGGAAACACCATATATTTT
cdr3_aa: CASSLRSPGAPGNTIYF

j_call: TRBJ2-3
clone_size: few
d_call: -
v_call: TRBV4-3
cdr3_nt: TGCGCCAGCAGCCAAGGCTCAGGGGTGGTGGGCACAGATACGCAGTATTTT
cdr3_aa: CASSQGSGVVGTDTQYF

j_call: TRBJ2-3
clone_size: -
d_call: TRBD2
v_call: TRBV6-5
cdr3_nt: TGTGCCAGCAGCGGACTAGCGACAGATATGCAGTATTTT
cdr3_aa: CASSGLATDMQYF

j_call: TRBJ1-2
clone_size: -
d_call: -
v_call: TRBV7-2
cdr3_nt: TGTGCCATAAAAACCGGGGGTTATGGCTACACCTTC
cdr3_aa: CAIKTGGYGYTF

j_call: TRBJ2-2
clone_size: -
d_call: -
v_call: TRBV4-3
cdr3_nt: TGCGCCAGCAGCCAAGATCCAAACCCCCGGACCGGGGAGCTGTTTTTT
cdr3_aa: CASSQDPNPRTGELFF

j_call: TRBJ1-4
clone_size: few
d_call: -
v_call: TRBV19
cdr3_nt: TGTGCCAGTAGTATTGGGGCGGGCAGTAATCGTGAAAAACTGTTTTTT
cdr3_aa: CASSIGAGSNREKLFF

j_call: TRBJ1-2
clone_size: -
d_call: -
v_call: TRBV20-1
cdr3_nt: TGCAGTGCAACCCATCGGGGGGCGATGGACTATGGCTACACCTTC
cdr3_aa: CSATHRGAMDYGYTF

j_call: TRBJ2-2
clone_size: many
d_call: TRBD1
v_call: TRBV7-2
cdr3_nt: TGTGCCAGCAGCTTAGGCAGGGGGCTCACCGGGGAGCTGTTTTTT
cdr3_aa: CASSLGRGLTGELFF

j_call: TRBJ2-5
clone_size: -
d_call: TRBD2
v_call: TRBV25-1
cdr3_nt: TGTGCCAGCAGTGGGTGGACTAGGGAAGAGACCCAGTACTTC
cdr3_aa: CASSGWTREETQYF